This TCR beta chain was sequenced for a study of PD-L1 blockade in urothelial cancer. At the level of the study: Once treatment had started, blood was analyzed at 3 weeks (second dose) and again at 6 weeks. Specimens of blood held a median count of about 150,000 T cells. The study's findings and limits: More expansion of tumor-associated blood clones, seen at 3 weeks, marked durable-benefit patients.

As for this clone: The antigen remains unidentified.

Using immunoSEQ multiplex PCR, the repertoire was profiled, and TCRdb retains in-frame clones only, with some absent. This table holds around 19,000 clones, about 80% found once. The time point: peripheral blood 6 weeks after treatment start. Patient sample counts ranged from 1 to 8, pretreatment and on-treatment. The J segment lost 4 bases and the V segment lost 0 bases, leaving 10 bases of the junction unmatched. This CDR3 spans 17 amino acids. Germline lookup yields CDR1 SGDLS and CDR2 YYNGEE. The source was PBMCs, collected around atezolizumab (anti-PD-L1) treatment. This receptor was taken from a man aged 45-65 years with urothelial cancer. V gene TRBV9 combines with J gene TRBJ2-1, with 7 nucleotides matching TRBD1. CDR3 bases: TGTGCCAGCAGCGTAGCTGGACAGCGACAGGGATACAATGAGCAGTTCTTC. Translating gives CASSVAGQRQGYNEQFF.